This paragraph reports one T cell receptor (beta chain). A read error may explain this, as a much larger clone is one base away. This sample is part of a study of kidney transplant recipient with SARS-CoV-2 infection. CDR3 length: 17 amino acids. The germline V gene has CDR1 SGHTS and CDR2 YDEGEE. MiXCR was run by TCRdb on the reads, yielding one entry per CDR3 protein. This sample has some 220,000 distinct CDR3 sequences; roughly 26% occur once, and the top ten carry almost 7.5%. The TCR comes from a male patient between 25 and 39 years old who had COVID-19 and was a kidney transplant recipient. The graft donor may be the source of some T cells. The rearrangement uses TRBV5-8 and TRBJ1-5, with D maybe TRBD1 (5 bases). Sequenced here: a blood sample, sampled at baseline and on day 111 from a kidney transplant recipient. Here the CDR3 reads CVSSLAKVTGSNQPQHF. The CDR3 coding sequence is TGTGTCAGCAGCTTGGCCAAGGTCACAGGATCTAATCAGCCCCAGCATTTT.